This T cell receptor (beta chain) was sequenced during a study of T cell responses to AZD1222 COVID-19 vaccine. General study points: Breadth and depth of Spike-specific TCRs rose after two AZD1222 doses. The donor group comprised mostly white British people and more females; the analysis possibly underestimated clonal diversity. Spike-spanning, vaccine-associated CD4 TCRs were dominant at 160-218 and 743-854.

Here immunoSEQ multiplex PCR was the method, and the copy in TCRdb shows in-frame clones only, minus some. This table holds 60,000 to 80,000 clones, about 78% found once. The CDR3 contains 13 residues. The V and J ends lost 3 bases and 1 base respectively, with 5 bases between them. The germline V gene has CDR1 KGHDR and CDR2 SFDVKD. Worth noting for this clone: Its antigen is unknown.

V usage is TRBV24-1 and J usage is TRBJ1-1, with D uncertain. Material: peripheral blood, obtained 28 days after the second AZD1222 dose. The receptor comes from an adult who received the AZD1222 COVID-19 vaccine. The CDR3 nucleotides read TGTGCCACCAGTGATCACAGGAACACTGAAGCTTTCTTT. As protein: CATSDHRNTEAFF.